This passage covers 20 T cell receptor beta chains from one sample sequenced in a study of blood T cell repertoires in COVID-19. TCRdb's copy holds only in-frame clones and misses some; the assay was immunoSEQ multiplex PCR. The table records roughly 300,000 clones, roughly 93% of them present only once. Input material: PBMCs or T cells enriched from blood (not recorded which). All receptors come from a woman aged 40-49 years with acute COVID-19.

The chain combines TRBV11-2 with TRBJ2-4; 9 bases align to TRBD2. The CDR3 length is 15 residues. Germline CDR1 is SGHAT and CDR2 is FQNNGV. Trimming at V came to 1 base and at J to 4 bases, leaving 2 bases not matched to a gene. The CDR3 bases are TGTGCCAGCAGCTTAGGCGGGAGGGTGAAAAACATTCAGTACTTC. It codes for CASSLGGRVKNIQYF.

The chain uses TRBV18 and TRBJ1-4, with a weak D call TRBD1 (6 bases). Trimming removed 3 bases from V and 3 bases from J, with 14 bases in between. This CDR3 region has 16 residues. The germline V gene encodes CDR1 KGHSH and CDR2 LQKENI. As DNA, the CDR3 is TGTGCCAGCTCACCTACAGGGAGTAGGGCTAATGAAAAACTGTTTTTT. Protein sequence: CASSPTGSRANEKLFF.

V gene TRBV27 combines with J gene TRBJ1-2; D uncertain. The length of the CDR3 is 13 residues. Germline CDR1 MNHEY, CDR2 SMNVEV (reference sequence). V was shortened by 8 bases and J by 4 bases, with 14 bases between the two germline ends. This CDR3 is CASRLNRSYGYTF. The CDR3 DNA reads as TGTGCCAGCCGACTGAATAGGAGCTATGGCTACACCTTC.

The chain has TRBV6-5 and TRBJ1-5; D might be TRBD1 (6 bases). The CDR3 totals 15 residues. V was clipped by 6 bases and J by 1 base, with 13 bases between them. Per germline, CDR1 MNHEY and CDR2 SVGAGI. The DNA for the CDR3 is TGTGCCAGCAGAATCGGGACACCCAGCAATCAGCCCCAGCATTTT. Amino acid sequence: CASRIGTPSNQPQHF.

The CDR3 nucleotides read TGTGCCAGCAGCCAAGAGCGGGGTCGTAATGAAAAACTGTTTTTT. As protein: CASSQERGRNEKLFF. The chain uses TRBV4-2 and TRBJ1-4; D is uncertain. Germline lookup yields CDR1 LGHNA and CDR2 YNFKEQ. The CDR3 extends over 15 amino acids. V lost 0 bases, J lost 4 bases, and 9 bases lay in between.

V is TRBV30 and J is TRBJ2-7; 7 positions agree with TRBD2. The CDR3 sequence is 14 residues long. The germline CDR1 and CDR2 sequences are GTSNPN and SVGIG (reference sequence). V lost 2 bases, J lost 3 bases, and 7 bases stayed unmatched. The CDR3 DNA reads TGTGCCTGGAGTCGAGGACTAGTGTACTACGAGCAGTACTTC. Residues: CAWSRGLVYYEQYF. Full variable domain (outside the CDR3, taken from reference TRBV30 and TRBJ2-7): SQTIHQWPATLVQPVGSPLSLECTVEGTSNPNLYWYRQAAGRGLQLLFYSVGIGQISSEVPQNLSASRPQDRQFILSSKKLLLSDSGFYLCAWSRGLVYYEQYFGPGTRLTVT.

The chain couples TRBV5-1 to TRBJ1-1, with TRBD1 matching 10 bases. The CDR3 spans 15 residues. J lost 0 bases, V lost 4 bases, and 3 bases had no gene match. From germline, CDR1 is SGHRS and CDR2 YFSETQ. The CDR3 here is CASSPGQGMNTEAFF. For the CDR3, the DNA is TGCGCCAGCAGCCCGGGACAGGGGATGAACACTGAAGCTTTCTTT. The variable domain in full, with the rest retrieved from reference TRBV5-1 and TRBJ1-1, is KAGVTQTPRYLIKTRGQQVTLSCSPISGHRSVSWYQQTPGQGLQFLFEYFSETQRNKGNFPGRFSGRQFSNSRSEMNVSTLELGDSALYLCASSPGQGMNTEAFFGQGTRLTVV.

The V and J genes are TRBV6-1 and TRBJ1-1, with D possibly matching TRBD1 (5 bases). Germline assignment: CDR1 MNHNS and CDR2 SASEGT. With 3 bases removed from V and 2 bases from J, the gap between germline ends came to 10 bases. The CDR3 is 14 amino acids. As DNA, the CDR3 is TGTGCCAGCAGTGACCGGGGACTAAACACTGAAGCTTTCTTT. It yields the protein CASSDRGLNTEAFF.

The CDR3 sequence: CASSWPAGGRGRLGEQFF. The DNA of the CDR3 is TGTGCCAGCAGCTGGCCCGCAGGGGGAAGGGGCAGGCTGGGTGAGCAGTTCTTC. The chain couples TRBV7-2 to TRBJ2-1; 7 bases align to TRBD1. CDR3 length equals 18 residues. J lost 9 bases, V lost 4 bases, and 21 bases had no gene match. Germline V gene sequence: CDR1 SGHTA, CDR2 FQGNSA.

The chain links TRBV24-1 to TRBJ2-7, with 8 nucleotides matching TRBD1. Per germline, CDR1 KGHDR and CDR2 SFDVKD. V shed 5 bases, J shed 4 bases, and the junction held 0 bases outside the gene matches. The CDR3 has 12 residues. The CDR3 DNA sequence: TGTGCCACCAGTGGACAGGGGTACGAGCAGTACTTC. The encoded protein is CATSGQGYEQYF.

This sequence joins TRBV7-2 and TRBJ2-4, with D hard to call. V was shortened by 1 base and J by 4 bases, with 8 bases between the two germline ends. Germline V CDR1 and CDR2: SGHTA, FQGNSA. The CDR3 sequence is 14 residues long. The CDR3: CASSLDNWKNIQYF. The CDR3 nucleotides are TGTGCCAGCAGCTTAGATAACTGGAAAAACATTCAGTACTTC.

The chain has TRBV19 and TRBJ2-4, with TRBD2 matching 12 bases. The CDR3 is 16 amino acids. The V and J ends lost 3 bases and 10 bases, in that order; junction bases with no gene match: 10. Germline V gene data show CDR1 as LNHDA and CDR2 as SQIVND (reference sequence). The CDR3 region is CASSIPSGRAGGIQYF. CDR3 sequence (DNA): TGTGCCAGTAGTATTCCTAGCGGGAGGGCCGGGGGGATTCAGTACTTC.

The J gene is TRBJ2-1, the V gene TRBV28; no reliable D call. The V gene's germline CDR1 is MDHEN and CDR2 SYDVKM. The CDR3 runs to 14 residues. V was shortened by 6 bases and J by 1 base, with 10 bases between the two germline ends. The DNA of the CDR3 is TGTGCCAGCAGCCCCCAGTCTTCCTACAATGAGCAGTTCTTC. It is translated as CASSPQSSYNEQFF. The variable domain in full, completed from reference TRBV28 and TRBJ2-1, reads DVKVTQSSRYLVKRTGEKVFLECVQDMDHENMFWYRQDPGLGLRLIYFSYDVKMKEKGDIPEGYSVSREKKERFSLILESASTNQTSMYLCASSPQSSYNEQFFGPGTRLTVL.

The chain is built from TRBV3-1 (or the pseudogene TRBV3-2) and TRBJ2-7; D may be TRBD1 (6 bases). CDR3 length: 14 amino acids. Per the germline V gene, CDR1 is LGHDT and CDR2 is YNNKEL (reference sequence). Trimming stripped 4 bases from V and 2 bases from J, with 12 bases between. CDR3 sequence reads: CASSPGQSTYEQYF. CDR3 sequence (DNA): TGTGCCAGCAGCCCCGGACAGTCTACCTACGAGCAGTACTTC.

This chain connects TRBV25-1 to TRBJ1-1; TRBD1 agrees at 7 bases. The germline gives CDR1 MGHDK, CDR2 SYGVNS. Trimming cost V 3 bases and J 5 bases; bases outside gene matches: 6. This CDR3 spans 14 amino acids. CDR3 sequence reads: CASSDPQGRTEAFF. The DNA for the CDR3 is TGTGCCAGCAGTGATCCACAGGGGAGGACTGAAGCTTTCTTT.

The V and J genes are TRBV2 and TRBJ1-1, with D perhaps matching TRBD1 (6 bases). The CDR3 is 15 amino acids. The germline V gene has CDR1 SNHLY and CDR2 FYNNEI. Trimming cost V 6 bases and J 1 base, with 15 bases left between them. Written as DNA, the CDR3 is TGTGCCAGCAGGGTAGCCTCAGGGGCGAACACTGAAGCTTTCTTT. It is translated as CASRVASGANTEAFF.

This chain links TRBV14 with TRBJ2-7; TRBD2 matches at 11 bases. CDR3 length: 15 residues. Unmatched junction bases numbered 1, after V lost 0 bases and J lost 3 bases. The germline gives CDR1 SGHDN, CDR2 FVKESK. This CDR3 reads CASSQELAGVYEQYF. The DNA of the CDR3 is TGTGCCAGCAGCCAAGAACTAGCGGGAGTCTACGAGCAGTACTTC.

The chain recombines TRBV28 with TRBJ1-1, with D hard to call. V was pared by 2 bases and J by 1 base, with 8 bases between. The CDR3 spans 14 residues. Germline CDR1 is MDHEN and CDR2 is SYDVKM. The CDR3 sequence: CASSLVAENTEAFF. CDR3 sequence (DNA): TGTGCCAGCAGTTTAGTAGCGGAGAACACTGAAGCTTTCTTT.

This chain uses TRBV11-2 with TRBJ1-2, with 8 positions matching TRBD1. Unmatched junction bases numbered 9, after V lost 5 bases and J lost 4 bases. The CDR3 sequence is 15 residues long. The V gene's germline CDR1 is SGHAT and CDR2 FQNNGV. The CDR3 sequence: CASSRIDRGSYGYTF. The CDR3 DNA is TGTGCCAGCAGCCGCATAGACAGGGGAAGCTATGGCTACACCTTC.

The gene calls are TRBV15 and TRBJ1-5; 9 bases align to TRBD1. Germline trimming cut 7 bases from V and 1 base from J; bases unmatched to any gene: 5. CDR3 length: 15 amino acids. Per germline, CDR1 LNHNV and CDR2 YYDKDF (reference sequence). CDR3 in DNA: TGTGCCACCAACGCCGGGACAGGGAGCAATCAGCCCCAGCATTTT. It is translated as CATNAGTGSNQPQHF. Combining the CDR3 with reference TRBV15 and TRBJ1-5 gives the whole variable domain DAMVIQNPRYQVTQFGKPVTLSCSQTLNHNVMYWYQQKSSQAPKLLFHYYDKDFNNEADTPDNFQSRRPNTSFCFLDIRSPGLGDTAMYLCATNAGTGSNQPQHFGDGTRLSIL.